A single sample gave rise to the 2 T cell receptor beta chains below, sequenced in a study of T cells in Graves' hyperthyroidism and ophthalmopathy. The TCR beta CDR3 regions underwent amplification using RNA transcripts as the source. TCR CDR3 regions were first amplified by RT-PCR with HTBI primers. TCRdb independently ran MiXCR on the multiplex PCR reads; one entry per CDR3 protein. The sample records 340,000 or so distinct CDR3 sequences, over 20% being singletons. Sequenced sample: blood. The source is a woman aged 45 to 65 with Graves' hyperthyroidism.

This chain links TRBV6-2 or TRBV6-3 with TRBJ2-1; 9 nucleotides line up with TRBD2. The CDR3 extends over 16 amino acids. Trimming took 4 bases from V and 6 from J; bases not matched to a gene: 10. The germline V gene encodes CDR1 MNHEY and CDR2 SVGEGT. The CDR3 DNA sequence: TGTGCCAGCAGTTTACTCGCGGGACTAGCCGGCAATGAGCAGTTCTTC. It codes for CASSLLAGLAGNEQFF.

J is TRBJ1-1 and V is TRBV29-1; D perhaps matches TRBD1 (5 bases). CDR1 is SQVTM and CDR2 is ANQGSEA in the germline V gene. There are 12 residues in the CDR3. Trimming stripped 4 bases from V and 1 base from J, with 7 bases between. The DNA for the CDR3 is TGCAGCGTTGTGGGGGGGAACACTGAAGCTTTCTTT. As protein: CSVVGGNTEAFF.